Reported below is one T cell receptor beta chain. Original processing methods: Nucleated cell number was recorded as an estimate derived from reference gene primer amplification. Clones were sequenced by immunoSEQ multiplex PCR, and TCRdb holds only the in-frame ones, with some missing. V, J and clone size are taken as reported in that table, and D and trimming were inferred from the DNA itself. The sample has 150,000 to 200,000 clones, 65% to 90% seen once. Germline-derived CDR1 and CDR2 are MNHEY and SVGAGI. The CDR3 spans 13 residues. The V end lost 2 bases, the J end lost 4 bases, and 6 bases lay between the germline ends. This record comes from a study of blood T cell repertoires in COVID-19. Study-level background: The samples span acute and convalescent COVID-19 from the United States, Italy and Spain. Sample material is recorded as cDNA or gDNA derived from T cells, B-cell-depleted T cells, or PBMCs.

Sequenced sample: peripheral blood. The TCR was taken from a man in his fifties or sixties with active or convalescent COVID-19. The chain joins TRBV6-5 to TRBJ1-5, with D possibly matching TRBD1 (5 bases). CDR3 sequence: CASSYGANQPQHF. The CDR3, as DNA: TGTGCCAGCAGTTACGGGGCAAATCAGCCCCAGCATTTT.